The 28 T cell receptor beta chains in this list originate from one sample, sequenced in a study of blood T cell repertoires in COVID-19. The data were produced by immunoSEQ multiplex PCR, yet TCRdb's version contains in-frame clones alone and is incomplete. The sample yields about 80,000 clones, 60% to 80% seen once. Specimen: peripheral blood. The receptors shown here come from a man aged 70-80 years with active or convalescent COVID-19.

V gene TRBV7-2 combines with J gene TRBJ2-7; TRBD1 aligns across 7 bases. V dropped 4 bases and J dropped 5; count of bases not matched to a gene: 11. The CDR3 spans 15 residues. Germline CDR1 reads SGHTA; CDR2 reads FQGNSA. The CDR3 is CASSSKTGFVDEQYF. The CDR3 coding sequence is TGTGCCAGCAGCTCTAAGACAGGGTTTGTGGACGAGCAGTACTTC. The whole variable domain, filled in from reference TRBV7-2 and TRBJ2-7, reads GAGVSQSPSNKVTEKGKDVELRCDPISGHTALYWYRQSLGQGLEFLIYFQGNSAPDKSGLPSDRFSAERTGGSVSTLTIQRTQQEDSAVYLCASSSKTGFVDEQYFGPGTRLTVT.

V is TRBV11-2 and J is TRBJ1-1, with no clear D. Trimming left V 4 bases short and J 4 bases short, with 13 bases between. The CDR3 is 14 residues long. Germline V gene sequence: CDR1 SGHAT, CDR2 FQNNGV. The CDR3 DNA sequence: TGTGCCAGCAGCTACGCGCTCCCGGGCACTGAAGCTTTCTTT. Encoded protein: CASSYALPGTEAFF.

This clone has only one observation. The CDR3 is CASEFQGYGYTF. CDR3 nucleotide sequence: TGTGCCAGCGAGTTCCAGGGCTATGGCTACACCTTC. V gene TRBV2 combines with J gene TRBJ1-2, with D possibly matching TRBD1 (5 bases). V lost 8 bases and J lost 4, with 11 bases in between. From germline, CDR1 is SNHLY and CDR2 FYNNEI. The CDR3 spans 12 residues.

V is TRBV6-6 and J is TRBJ1-5; D is uncertain. The CDR3 covers 14 residues. The V end was cut by 6 bases, the J end by 4 bases, with 13 bases between. The germline gives CDR1 MNHNY, CDR2 SVGAGI (reference sequence). Here the CDR3 reads CASRAKGGNQPQHF. DNA of the CDR3: TGTGCCAGCAGGGCTAAGGGCGGGAATCAGCCCCAGCATTTT.

This clone was recorded a few times. CDR3 DNA: TGTGCCAGCAGTCGCAGGGCGAGGACCGGGGAGCTGTTTTTT. This gives the protein CASSRRARTGELFF. The chain links TRBV28 to TRBJ2-2, with D perhaps TRBD1 (5 bases). From germline, CDR1 is MDHEN and CDR2 SYDVKM. CDR3 length: 14 amino acids. The V end lost 5 bases, the J end lost 5 bases, and 12 bases lay between the germline ends. Full variable domain (remainder filled in from reference TRBV28 and TRBJ2-2): DVKVTQSSRYLVKRTGEKVFLECVQDMDHENMFWYRQDPGLGLRLIYFSYDVKMKEKGDIPEGYSVSREKKERFSLILESASTNQTSMYLCASSRRARTGELFFGEGSRLTVL.

The chain has TRBV6-6 and TRBJ1-2; weak D call: TRBD1 (6 bases). CDR3 length equals 13 residues. The V and J ends lost 6 bases and 4 bases respectively, with 12 bases between them. CDR1 and CDR2 from the germline V gene are MNHNY and SVGAGI (reference sequence). CDR3 loop: CASRFDRIYGYTF. The CDR3 bases are TGTGCCAGCAGATTCGACAGGATCTATGGCTACACCTTC.

V is TRBV6-1 and J is TRBJ1-6; TRBD1 matches 9 bases. CDR3 size: 15 residues. The V gene end was trimmed by 2 bases and the J gene end by 8 bases; junction bases not matched to a gene: 4. Germline V CDR1 and CDR2: MNHNS, SASEGT. CDR3 loop: CASSEWGQGYSPLHF. DNA for the CDR3: TGTGCCAGCAGTGAATGGGGACAGGGCTATTCACCCCTCCACTTT.

The genes are TRBV2 and TRBJ2-6; D might be TRBD1 (5 bases). V lost 8 bases and J 2 bases, leaving 7 bases between the germline ends. Germline lookup yields CDR1 SNHLY and CDR2 FYNNEI. The CDR3 is 13 amino acids. The CDR3 is CASGATGANVLTF. CDR3 coding DNA: TGTGCCAGCGGGGCGACTGGGGCCAACGTCCTGACTTTC.

Only a few counts were recorded for this clone. The chain employs TRBV2 and TRBJ2-1, with D unclear. Deletions cut 4 bases from V and 0 bases from J, with 10 bases between. Germline V gives CDR1 SNHLY, CDR2 FYNNEI. This CDR3 spans 15 amino acids. This CDR3 reads CASSAHKNSYNEQFF. CDR3 sequence (DNA): TGTGCCAGCAGTGCCCACAAAAACTCCTACAATGAGCAGTTCTTC.

Comment on this clone: In the same sample, other DNA sequences code for this CDR3. This chain joins TRBV6-1 and TRBJ1-4, with a weak D call TRBD1 (6 bases). Trimming pared 0 bases from V and 8 bases from J, leaving 13 bases between. The CDR3 loop spans 15 amino acids. The germline V gene has CDR1 MNHNS and CDR2 SASEGT. CDR3 sequence (DNA): TGTGCCAGCAGTGAAGCTAGGGGGGGCGTAGAAAAACTGTTTTTT. Protein sequence: CASSEARGGVEKLFF.

In its sample, this clone was seen once. The chain has TRBV9 and TRBJ2-3; D is perhaps TRBD2 (5 bases). Germline assignment: CDR1 SGDLS and CDR2 YYNGEE. V was pared by 2 bases and J by 4 bases, with 5 bases between. The CDR3 sequence is 12 residues long. This CDR3 is CASSVSADTQYF. The CDR3 DNA is TGTGCCAGCAGCGTTAGCGCAGATACGCAGTATTTT.

This rearrangement joins TRBV5-5 to TRBJ2-3; 9 nucleotides agree with TRBD2. Germline CDR1 reads SGHKS; CDR2 reads YYEKEE (reference sequence). The CDR3 totals 17 residues. V lost 4 bases and J lost 4; bases outside the gene matches: 13. DNA for the CDR3: TGTGCCAGCAGCCACGAGGCTAGCGGGGCCGGAGCAGATACGCAGTATTTT. Translated: CASSHEASGAGADTQYF. Looking up the rest from reference TRBV5-5 and TRBJ2-3 gives the full variable domain: DAGVTQSPTHLIKTRGQQVTLRCSPISGHKSVSWYQQVLGQGPQFIFQYYEKEERGRGNFPDRFSARQFPNYSSELNVNALLLGDSALYLCASSHEASGAGADTQYFGPGTRLTVL.

This chain uses TRBV5-1 with TRBJ1-1; D is uncertain. Trimming stripped 5 bases from V and 0 bases from J, with 11 bases between. Germline assignment: CDR1 SGHRS and CDR2 YFSETQ. The CDR3 length is 14 residues. Here the CDR3 DNA reads TGCGCCAGCAGTACGGGAGCTGTGAACACTGAAGCTTTCTTT. Residues: CASSTGAVNTEAFF.

The CDR3 DNA reads TGTGCCAGCAGGGGACAGGTTGGAAACACCATATATTTT. Encoded protein: CASRGQVGNTIYF. The rearrangement uses TRBV6-5 and TRBJ1-3; TRBD1 matches 8 bases. V trimming: 6 bases; J trimming: 3 bases; junction bases outside the gene matches: 1. The germline gives CDR1 MNHEY, CDR2 SVGAGI. The CDR3 covers 13 residues.

This chain uses TRBV5-1 with TRBJ2-6; 8 bases are a match to TRBD1. Germline V gene lookup returns CDR1 SGHRS and CDR2 YFSETQ. V lost 0 bases to trimming and J lost 4 bases; unmatched junction nucleotides: 3. The CDR3 sequence is 16 residues long. The CDR3 region has the DNA TGCGCCAGCAGCTTGGACAGGGGGGCAGGGGCCAACGTCCTGACTTTC. Amino acid sequence: CASSLDRGAGANVLTF.

This clone has only one observation. This chain joins TRBV27 and TRBJ2-1; D is possibly TRBD1 (6 bases). The CDR3 is made up of 16 amino acids. Trimming took off 3 bases at V and 10 bases at J, with 22 bases between the two ends. The germline V gene has CDR1 MNHEY and CDR2 SMNVEV (reference sequence). CDR3 amino acids: CASSFGGTNSGREQFF. CDR3 in DNA: TGTGCCAGCAGTTTTGGTGGGACAAATTCGGGCCGGGAGCAGTTCTTC.

V and J are TRBV7-9 and TRBJ2-7, with D perhaps TRBD2 (5 bases). There are 12 residues in the CDR3. Germline V CDR1 and CDR2: SEHNR, FQNEAQ (reference sequence). V lost 5 bases and J lost 7, with 12 bases in between. The chain's CDR3 is CASSVPPGEQYF. DNA for the CDR3: TGTGCCAGCAGCGTACCACCGGGGGAGCAGTACTTC.

V and J are TRBV29-1 and TRBJ2-7; TRBD1 matches 7 bases. This CDR3 is 12 amino acids long. Looked up from germline, CDR1 is SQVTM and CDR2 is ANQGSEA. V was clipped by 5 bases and J by 3 bases; unmatched bases: 4. The CDR3 is CSVRQGRYEQYF. Written as DNA, the CDR3 is TGCAGCGTTCGACAGGGACGCTACGAGCAGTACTTC.

The V call is TRBV7-2, the J call TRBJ2-7, with D possibly matching TRBD1 (7 bases). Germline CDR1 and CDR2: SGHTA and FQGNSA. The CDR3 sequence is 14 residues long. The germline V and J ends were trimmed by 0 bases and 7 bases, with 13 bases remaining between them. The CDR3 bases are TGTGCCAGCAGCTTAGCGGTGGCAGGGGGGGAGCAGTACTTC. It translates to CASSLAVAGGEQYF.

This clone came up once. This chain connects TRBV18 to TRBJ2-2, with D tentatively TRBD2 (6 bases). With 2 bases removed from V and 3 bases from J, the gap between germline ends came to 7 bases. Germline V gene sequence: CDR1 KGHSH, CDR2 LQKENI. The CDR3 extends over 14 amino acids. CDR3 coding DNA: TGTGCCAGCTCACCAGGGGGGTACACCGGGGAGCTGTTTTTT. Translated, it gives CASSPGGYTGELFF.

The chain combines TRBV14 with TRBJ1-6; 8 bases map to TRBD1. Looked up from germline, CDR1 is SGHDN and CDR2 is FVKESK. The CDR3 runs to 14 residues. V dropped 3 bases and J dropped 7; count of bases not matched to a gene: 2. CDR3 nucleotides: TGTGCCAGCAGCCAGTACAGGGGGAATTCACCCCTCCACTTT. Protein: CASSQYRGNSPLHF.

This clone showed up just a few times. V usage is TRBV28 and J usage is TRBJ1-2; the match to TRBD1 covers 7 bases. The V gene's germline CDR1 is MDHEN and CDR2 SYDVKM. The V gene end was trimmed by 2 bases and the J gene end by 6 bases; junction bases not matched to a gene: 6. The CDR3 has 14 residues. The CDR3 DNA reads as TGTGCCAGCAGTTTACAATTTGGGACAGATGGCTACACCTTC. It specifies CASSLQFGTDGYTF.

This clone showed up just a few times. The chain uses TRBV25-1 and TRBJ1-4; weak D call: TRBD1 (6 bases). From germline, CDR1 is MGHDK and CDR2 SYGVNS. V was trimmed by 5 bases and J by 8 bases, leaving 15 bases between them. The CDR3 covers 14 residues. The DNA of the CDR3 is TGTGCCAGCAGTTCCGAAGGGGGGGAGGAAAAACTGTTTTTT. Amino acids: CASSSEGGEEKLFF.

V and J are TRBV28 and TRBJ2-2; the D is unclear. The V gene's germline CDR1 is MDHEN and CDR2 SYDVKM. This CDR3 has 15 residues. V gave up 3 bases and J gave up 0 bases, with 8 bases separating them. The CDR3 DNA reads as TGTGCCAGCAGTTTTGAACTGGCGAACACCGGGGAGCTGTTTTTT. The encoded protein is CASSFELANTGELFF.

The genes are TRBV6-5 and TRBJ1-1, with D uncertain. In germline, CDR1 is MNHEY, CDR2 SVGAGI. The CDR3 is made up of 14 amino acids. Trimming left V 6 bases short and J 1 base short, with 12 bases between. CDR3 nucleotides: TGTGCCAGCAGCCGCCTAGGCAGGAACACTGAAGCTTTCTTT. Residues: CASSRLGRNTEAFF.

V usage is TRBV30 and J usage is TRBJ1-1, with 7 bases lining up with TRBD1. Germline-derived CDR1 and CDR2 are GTSNPN and SVGIG (reference sequence). The CDR3 contains 15 residues. J gave up 1 base and V 2 bases, and 7 bases lay outside the gene matches. The CDR3 reads CAWSSRTGRNTEAFF. The CDR3 bases are TGTGCCTGGAGTTCCAGGACAGGCAGGAACACTGAAGCTTTCTTT.

The V gene is TRBV28, the J gene TRBJ2-1; maybe TRBD1 (6 bases). V shed 4 bases and J shed 9 bases, with 22 bases lying between them. Germline values: CDR1 MDHEN, CDR2 SYDVKM. The CDR3 is 16 residues long. The CDR3 nucleotides are TGTGCCAGCAGTTCCACCACAGGGTTTAGTACAACTGAGCAGTTCTTC. This encodes CASSSTTGFSTTEQFF.

The chain carries TRBV6-5 and TRBJ2-5; 8 bases fit TRBD1. Unmatched junction bases numbered 8, after V lost 6 bases and J lost 2 bases. Germline lookup yields CDR1 MNHEY and CDR2 SVGAGI. CDR3 length: 15 amino acids. The DNA for the CDR3 is TGTGCCAGCAGCCCGGGACAGGCGGCGCAAGAGACCCAGTACTTC. This encodes CASSPGQAAQETQYF.